This T cell receptor (beta chain) was sequenced for a study of T cell changes during pregnancy in multiple sclerosis. This CDR3 is 15 amino acids long. V gave up 5 bases and J gave up 4 bases; unmatched junction bases: 6. CDR1 is MDHEN and CDR2 is SYDVKM in the germline V gene. TCRdb's copy holds only in-frame clones and misses some; the assay was immunoSEQ multiplex PCR. The sample carries fewer than 90,000 clones, around 93% recorded once. The chain couples TRBV28 to TRBJ1-2; 11 bases are shared with TRBD1. The sequence was obtained from a female donor in good health, enrolled as a control in a pregnancy study. This material consisted of peripheral blood, taken in the third trimester of pregnancy. Here the CDR3 reads CASSTPGQGVYGYTF. Written as DNA, the CDR3 is TGTGCCAGCAGTACGCCGGGACAGGGGGTCTATGGCTACACCTTC.